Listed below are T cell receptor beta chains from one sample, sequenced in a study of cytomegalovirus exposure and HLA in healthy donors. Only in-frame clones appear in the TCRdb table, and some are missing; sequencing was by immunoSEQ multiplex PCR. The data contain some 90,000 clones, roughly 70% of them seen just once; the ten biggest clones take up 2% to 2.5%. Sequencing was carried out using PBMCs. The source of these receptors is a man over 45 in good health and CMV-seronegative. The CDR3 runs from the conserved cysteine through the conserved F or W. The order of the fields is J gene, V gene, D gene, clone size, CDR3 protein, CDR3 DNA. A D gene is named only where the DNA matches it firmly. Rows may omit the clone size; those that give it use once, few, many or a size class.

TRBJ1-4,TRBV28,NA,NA,CASSLSQGGEKLFF,TGTGCCAGCAGTTTATCCCAGGGCGGTGAAAAACTGTTTTTT
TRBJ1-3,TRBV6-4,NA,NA,CASSEQAAQVYF,TGTGCCAGCAGTGAACAGGCCGCTCAGGTATATTTT
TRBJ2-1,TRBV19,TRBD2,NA,CASRGLAGANEQFF,TGTGCCAGTAGGGGACTAGCGGGAGCGAATGAGCAGTTCTTC
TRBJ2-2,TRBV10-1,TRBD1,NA,CASSVDQGDTGELFF,TGCGCCAGCAGTGTGGACCAGGGGGACACCGGGGAGCTGTTTTTT
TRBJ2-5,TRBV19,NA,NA,CASSLTGIQETQYF,TGTGCCAGTAGTCTCACAGGGATCCAAGAGACCCAGTACTTC
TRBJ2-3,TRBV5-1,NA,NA,CASSLFSIIPKQGGTDTQYF,TGCGCCAGCAGCTTGTTTTCCATTATACCGAAACAGGGCGGAACAGATACGCAGTATTTT
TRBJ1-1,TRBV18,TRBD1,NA,CASKPSEGANTEAFF,TGTGCCAGTAAACCTTCAGAGGGGGCGAACACTGAAGCTTTCTTT
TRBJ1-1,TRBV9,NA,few,CASSVDGWNTEAFF,TGTGCCAGCAGCGTAGACGGGTGGAACACTGAAGCTTTCTTT
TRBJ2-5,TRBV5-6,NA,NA,CASSLSKIKTQYF,TGTGCCAGCAGCCTATCAAAAATCAAGACCCAGTACTTC
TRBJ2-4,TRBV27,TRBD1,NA,CAKNRGLAKNIQYF,TGTGCCAAAAACAGGGGCCTAGCCAAAAACATTCAGTACTTC
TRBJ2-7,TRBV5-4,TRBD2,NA,CASSSGLAGNSYEQYF,TGTGCCAGCAGCTCCGGACTAGCGGGGAATTCCTACGAGCAGTACTTC
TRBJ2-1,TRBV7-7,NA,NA,CASSLGGGPYNEQFF,TGTGCTAGCAGCTTAGGGGGAGGCCCCTACAATGAGCAGTTCTTC
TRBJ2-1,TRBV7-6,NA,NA,CASSLIGLYNEQFF,TGTGCCAGCAGCTTGATTGGACTATACAATGAGCAGTTCTTC
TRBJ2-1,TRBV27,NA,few,CASSQGLIHYNEQFF,TGTGCCAGCAGTCAGGGACTGATACACTACAATGAGCAGTTCTTC
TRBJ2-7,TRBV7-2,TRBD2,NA,CASSLVREARYHEQYF,TGTGCCAGCAGCTTAGTGCGGGAGGCCAGGTACCACGAGCAGTACTTC
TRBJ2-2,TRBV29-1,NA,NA,CSVVPQGTGELFF,TGCAGCGTTGTTCCGCAGGGTACCGGGGAGCTGTTTTTT
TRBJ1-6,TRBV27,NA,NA,CASSSTDASPLHF,TGTGCCAGCAGTTCCACAGACGCTTCACCCCTCCACTTT
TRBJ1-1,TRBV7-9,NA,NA,CASSLAGGEAFF,TGTGCCAGCAGCTTAGCAGGGGGTGAAGCTTTCTTT
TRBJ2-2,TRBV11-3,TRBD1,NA,CASNKDRDDGELFF,TGTGCCAGCAACAAGGACAGGGACGACGGGGAGCTGTTTTTT
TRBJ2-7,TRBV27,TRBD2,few,CASSMYSGSKYEQYF,TGTGCCAGCAGTATGTATAGCGGGAGCAAATACGAGCAGTACTTC
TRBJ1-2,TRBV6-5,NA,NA,CASSSPGVNGGYTF,TGTGCCAGCAGTTCCCCGGGGGTAAACGGTGGCTACACCTTC
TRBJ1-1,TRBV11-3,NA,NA,CASSGLGGSTEAFF,TGTGCCAGCAGCGGCCTTGGAGGGTCGACTGAAGCTTTCTTT
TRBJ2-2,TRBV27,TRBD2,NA,CASSSSGLAGVKITGELFF,TGTGCCAGCAGTTCATCCGGACTAGCGGGGGTGAAGATCACCGGGGAGCTGTTTTTT